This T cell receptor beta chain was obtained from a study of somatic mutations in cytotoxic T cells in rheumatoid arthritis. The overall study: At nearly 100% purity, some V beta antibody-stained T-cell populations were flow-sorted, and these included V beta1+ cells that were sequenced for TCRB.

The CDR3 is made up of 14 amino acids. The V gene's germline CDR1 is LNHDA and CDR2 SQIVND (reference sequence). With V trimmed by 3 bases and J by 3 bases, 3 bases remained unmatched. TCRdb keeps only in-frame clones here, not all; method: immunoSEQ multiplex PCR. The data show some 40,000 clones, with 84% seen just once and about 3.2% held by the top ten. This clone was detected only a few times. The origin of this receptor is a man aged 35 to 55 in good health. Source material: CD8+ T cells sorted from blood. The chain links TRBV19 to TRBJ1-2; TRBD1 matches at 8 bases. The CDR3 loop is CASSIDRGDYGYTF. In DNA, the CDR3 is TGTGCCAGTAGTATCGACAGGGGAGACTATGGCTACACCTTC.